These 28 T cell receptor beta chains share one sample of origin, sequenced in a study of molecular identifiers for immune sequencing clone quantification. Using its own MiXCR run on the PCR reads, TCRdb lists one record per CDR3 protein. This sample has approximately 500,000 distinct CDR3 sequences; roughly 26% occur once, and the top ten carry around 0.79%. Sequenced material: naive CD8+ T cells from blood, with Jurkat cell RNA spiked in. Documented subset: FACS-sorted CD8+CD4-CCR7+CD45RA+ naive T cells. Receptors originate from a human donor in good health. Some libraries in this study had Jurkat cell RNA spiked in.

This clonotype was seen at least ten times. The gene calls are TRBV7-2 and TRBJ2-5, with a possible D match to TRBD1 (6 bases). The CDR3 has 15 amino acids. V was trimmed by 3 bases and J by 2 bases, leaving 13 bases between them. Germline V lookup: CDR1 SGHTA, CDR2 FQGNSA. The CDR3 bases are TGTGCCAGCAGCTTTGTTGGACAGTTGCAAGAGACCCAGTACTTC. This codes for CASSFVGQLQETQYF. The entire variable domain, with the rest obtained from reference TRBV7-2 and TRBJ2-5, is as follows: GAGVSQSPSNKVTEKGKDVELRCDPISGHTALYWYRQSLGQGLEFLIYFQGNSAPDKSGLPSDRFSAERTGGSVSTLTIQRTQQEDSAVYLCASSFVGQLQETQYFGPGTRLLVL.

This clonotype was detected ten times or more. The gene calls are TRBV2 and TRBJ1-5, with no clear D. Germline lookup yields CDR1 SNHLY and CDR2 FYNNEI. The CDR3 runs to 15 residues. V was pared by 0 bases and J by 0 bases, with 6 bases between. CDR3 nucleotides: TGTGCCAGCAGTGAAGCGGGTAATAGCAATCAGCCCCAGCATTTT. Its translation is CASSEAGNSNQPQHF.

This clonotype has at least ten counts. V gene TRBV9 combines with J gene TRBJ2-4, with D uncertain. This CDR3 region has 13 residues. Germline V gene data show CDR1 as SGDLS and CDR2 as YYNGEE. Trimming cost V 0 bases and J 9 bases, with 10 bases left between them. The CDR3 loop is CASSVDLLPIQYF. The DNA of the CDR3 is TGTGCCAGCAGCGTAGACCTTCTCCCCATTCAGTACTTC.

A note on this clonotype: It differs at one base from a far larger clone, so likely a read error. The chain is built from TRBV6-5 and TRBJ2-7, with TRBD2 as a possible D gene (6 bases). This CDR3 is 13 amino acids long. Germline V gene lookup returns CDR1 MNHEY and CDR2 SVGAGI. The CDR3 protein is CASSYGGSYEQCF. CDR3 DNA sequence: TGTGCCAGCAGTTACGGGGGGTCCTACGAGCAGTGCTTC.

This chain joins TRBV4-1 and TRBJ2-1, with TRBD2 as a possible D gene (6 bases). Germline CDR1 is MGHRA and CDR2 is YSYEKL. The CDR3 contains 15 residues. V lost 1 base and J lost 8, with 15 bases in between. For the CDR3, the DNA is TGCGCCAGCAGCCAAGTGCGGGGCCTAAGTGATGAGCAGTTCTTC. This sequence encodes CASSQVRGLSDEQFF.

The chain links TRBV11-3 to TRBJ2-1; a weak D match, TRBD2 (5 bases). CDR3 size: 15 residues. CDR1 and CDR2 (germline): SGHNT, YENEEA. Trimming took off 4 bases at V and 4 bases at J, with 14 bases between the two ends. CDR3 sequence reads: CASSSPGGEYNEQFF. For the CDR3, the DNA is TGTGCCAGCAGCTCTCCAGGAGGAGAATACAATGAGCAGTTCTTC.

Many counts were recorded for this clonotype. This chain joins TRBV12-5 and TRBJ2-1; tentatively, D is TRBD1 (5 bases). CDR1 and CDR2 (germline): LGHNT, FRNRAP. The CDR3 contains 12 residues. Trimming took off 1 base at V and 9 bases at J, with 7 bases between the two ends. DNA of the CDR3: TGTGCTAGTGGTTTGGCAGGGTTTGAGCAGTTCTTC. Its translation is CASGLAGFEQFF. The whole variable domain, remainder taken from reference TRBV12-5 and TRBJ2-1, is DARVTQTPRHKVTEMGQEVTMRCQPILGHNTVFWYRQTMMQGLELLAYFRNRAPLDDSGMPKDRFSAEMPDATLATLKIQPSEPRDSAVYFCASGLAGFEQFFGPGTRLTVL.

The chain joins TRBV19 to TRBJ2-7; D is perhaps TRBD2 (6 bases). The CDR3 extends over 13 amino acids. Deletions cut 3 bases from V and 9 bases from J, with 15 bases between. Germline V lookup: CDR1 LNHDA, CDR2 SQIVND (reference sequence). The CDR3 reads CASSMASGVPQYF. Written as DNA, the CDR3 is TGTGCCAGTAGTATGGCTTCGGGGGTTCCGCAGTACTTC.

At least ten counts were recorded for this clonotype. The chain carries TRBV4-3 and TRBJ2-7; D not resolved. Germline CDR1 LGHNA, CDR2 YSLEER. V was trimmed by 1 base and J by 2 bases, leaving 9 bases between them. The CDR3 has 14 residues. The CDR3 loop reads CASSQVGNTYEQYF. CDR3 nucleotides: TGCGCCAGCAGCCAAGTAGGCAACACCTACGAGCAGTACTTC.

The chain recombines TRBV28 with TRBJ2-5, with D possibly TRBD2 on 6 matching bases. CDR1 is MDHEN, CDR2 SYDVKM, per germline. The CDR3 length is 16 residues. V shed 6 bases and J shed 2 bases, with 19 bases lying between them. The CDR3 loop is CASRRYSGGWQETQYF. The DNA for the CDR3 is TGTGCCAGCAGGAGGTATAGCGGAGGTTGGCAAGAGACCCAGTACTTC.

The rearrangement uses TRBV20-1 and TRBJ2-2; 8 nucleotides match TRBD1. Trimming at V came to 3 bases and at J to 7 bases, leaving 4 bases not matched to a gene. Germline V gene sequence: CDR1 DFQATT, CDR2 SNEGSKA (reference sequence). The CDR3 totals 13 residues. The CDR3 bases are TGCAGTGCTAGGACAGGGGTTGGCGGGGAGCTGTTTTTT. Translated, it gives CSARTGVGGELFF.

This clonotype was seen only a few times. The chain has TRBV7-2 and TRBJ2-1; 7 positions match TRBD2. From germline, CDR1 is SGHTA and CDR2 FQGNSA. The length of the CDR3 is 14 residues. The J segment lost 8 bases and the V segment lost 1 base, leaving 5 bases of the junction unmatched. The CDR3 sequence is CASSLGAGVDEQFF. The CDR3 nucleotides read TGTGCCAGCAGCTTAGGGGCGGGGGTCGATGAGCAGTTCTTC.

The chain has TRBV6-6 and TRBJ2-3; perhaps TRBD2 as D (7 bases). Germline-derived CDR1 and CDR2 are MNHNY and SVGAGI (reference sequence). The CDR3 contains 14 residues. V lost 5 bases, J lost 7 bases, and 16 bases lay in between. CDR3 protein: CASSTLGGANTQYF. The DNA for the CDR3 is TGTGCCAGCAGTACTTTAGGGGGGGCAAATACGCAGTATTTT.

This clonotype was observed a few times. CDR3 sequence reads: CASSPTNPAPLEQYF. The CDR3 coding sequence is TGTGCCAGCAGCCCTACGAACCCGGCCCCCCTCGAGCAGTACTTC. This chain joins TRBV7-2 and TRBJ2-7; D gene ambiguous. The ends were cut back, 5 bases at V and 6 bases at J, with 20 bases in the middle. In germline, CDR1 is SGHTA, CDR2 FQGNSA. The CDR3 is made up of 15 amino acids.

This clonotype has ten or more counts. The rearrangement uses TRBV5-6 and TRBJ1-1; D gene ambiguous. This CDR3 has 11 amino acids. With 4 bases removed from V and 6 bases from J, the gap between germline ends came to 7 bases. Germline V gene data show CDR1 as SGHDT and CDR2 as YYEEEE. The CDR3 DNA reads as TGTGCCAGCAGCCACGGGTCTGAAGCTTTCTTT. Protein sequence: CASSHGSEAFF.

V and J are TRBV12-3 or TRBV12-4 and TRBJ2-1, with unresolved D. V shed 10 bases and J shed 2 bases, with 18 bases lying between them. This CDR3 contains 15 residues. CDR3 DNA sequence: TGTGCCATCATTCTTAAGGGCCTAGCCTACAATGAGCAGTTCTTC. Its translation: CAIILKGLAYNEQFF.

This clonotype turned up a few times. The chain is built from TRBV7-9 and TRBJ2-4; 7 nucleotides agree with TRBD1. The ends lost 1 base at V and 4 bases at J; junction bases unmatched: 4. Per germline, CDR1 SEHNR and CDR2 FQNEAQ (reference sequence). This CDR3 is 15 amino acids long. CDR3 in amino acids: CASSLVTGPKNIQYF. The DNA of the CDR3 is TGTGCCAGCAGCTTAGTGACAGGGCCAAAAAACATTCAGTACTTC.

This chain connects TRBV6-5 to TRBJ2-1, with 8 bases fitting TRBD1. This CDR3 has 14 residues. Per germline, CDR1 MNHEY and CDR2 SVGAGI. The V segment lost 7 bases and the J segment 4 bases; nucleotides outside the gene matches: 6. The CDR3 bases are TGTGCCAGCAATCCAGGGGGCATTTACAATGAGCAGTTCTTC. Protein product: CASNPGGIYNEQFF.

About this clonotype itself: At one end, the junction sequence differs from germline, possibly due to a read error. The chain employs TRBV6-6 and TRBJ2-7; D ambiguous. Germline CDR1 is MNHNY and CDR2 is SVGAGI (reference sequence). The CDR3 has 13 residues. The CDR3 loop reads CASSTMDVYELYF. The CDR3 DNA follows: TGTGCCAGCAGTACAATGGACGTCTACGAGCTGTACTTC.

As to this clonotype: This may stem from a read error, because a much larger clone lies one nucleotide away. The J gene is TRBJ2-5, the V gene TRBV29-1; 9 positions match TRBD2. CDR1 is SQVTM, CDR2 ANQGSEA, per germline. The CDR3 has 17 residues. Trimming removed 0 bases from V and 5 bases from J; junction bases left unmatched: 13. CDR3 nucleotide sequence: TGCAGCGTTGAAGATAGTTCTAGCGGGAAATTTTTTGAGACCCAGTACTTC. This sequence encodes CSVEDSSSGKFFETQYF.

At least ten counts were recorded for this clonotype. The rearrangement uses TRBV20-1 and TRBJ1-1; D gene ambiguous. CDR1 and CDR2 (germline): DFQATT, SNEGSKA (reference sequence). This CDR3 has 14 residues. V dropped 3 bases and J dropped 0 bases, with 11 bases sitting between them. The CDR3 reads CSARDDAMNTEAFF. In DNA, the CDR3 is TGCAGTGCTAGGGATGATGCGATGAACACTGAAGCTTTCTTT.

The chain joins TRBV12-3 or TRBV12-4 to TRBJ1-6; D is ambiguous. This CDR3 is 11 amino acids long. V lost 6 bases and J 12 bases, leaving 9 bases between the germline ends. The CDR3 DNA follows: TGTGCCAGCAGATTTGGCGGACCCCTCCACTTT. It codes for CASRFGGPLHF.

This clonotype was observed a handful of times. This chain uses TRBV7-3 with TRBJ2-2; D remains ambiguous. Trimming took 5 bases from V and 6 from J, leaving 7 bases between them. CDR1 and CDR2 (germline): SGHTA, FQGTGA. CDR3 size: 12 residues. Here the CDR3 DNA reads TGTGCCAGCAGCAAGACCGCCGGGGAGCTGTTTTTT. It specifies CASSKTAGELFF.

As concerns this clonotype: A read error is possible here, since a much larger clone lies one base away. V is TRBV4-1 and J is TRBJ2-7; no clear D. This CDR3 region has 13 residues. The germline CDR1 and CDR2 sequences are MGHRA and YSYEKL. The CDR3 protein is CVSSQVTFREQYF. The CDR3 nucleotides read TGCGTCAGCAGCCAAGTTACCTTTAGGGAGCAGTACTTC.

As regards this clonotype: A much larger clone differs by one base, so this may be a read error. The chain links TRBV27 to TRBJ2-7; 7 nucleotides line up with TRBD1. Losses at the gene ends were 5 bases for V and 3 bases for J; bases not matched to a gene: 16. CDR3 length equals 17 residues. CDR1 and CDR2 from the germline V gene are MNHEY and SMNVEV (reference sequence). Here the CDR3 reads CASSPLFTGASGYEQYF. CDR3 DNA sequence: TGTGCCAGCAGTCCCCTATTTACAGGGGCCTCTGGCTACGAGCAGTACTTC.

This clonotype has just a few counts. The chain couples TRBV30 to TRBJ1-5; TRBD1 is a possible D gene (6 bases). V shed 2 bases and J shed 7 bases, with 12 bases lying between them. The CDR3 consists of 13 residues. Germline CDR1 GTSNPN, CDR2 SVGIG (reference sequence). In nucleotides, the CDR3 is TGTGCCTGGAGTCCGGGGGGCGGACAGCCCCAGCATTTT. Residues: CAWSPGGGQPQHF.

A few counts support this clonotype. Written as DNA, the CDR3 is TGTGCCAGCAGTGGAAGGGGTGACAGTATCTACGAGCAGTACTTC. Protein sequence: CASSGRGDSIYEQYF. The V gene is TRBV6-1, the J gene TRBJ2-7; D is perhaps TRBD1 (5 bases). The V gene's germline CDR1 is MNHNS and CDR2 SASEGT. Trimming pared 4 bases from V and 3 bases from J, leaving 16 bases between. The CDR3 spans 15 residues.

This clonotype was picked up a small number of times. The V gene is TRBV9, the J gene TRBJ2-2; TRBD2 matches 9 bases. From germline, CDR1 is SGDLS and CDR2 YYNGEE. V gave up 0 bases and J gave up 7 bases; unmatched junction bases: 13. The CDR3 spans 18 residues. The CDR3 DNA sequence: TGTGCCAGCAGCGTAGAACGCGCTAGCGGGATGATGGGCGGGGAGCTGTTTTTT. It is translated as CASSVERASGMMGGELFF.